This TCR delta chain was sequenced for a study of γδ T cells in repeated Plasmodium falciparum infection. About the study: Donors had four controlled P. falciparum NF54 infections over roughly 590 days. Each infection was followed by sampling at 21 days, plus baseline and some pre-infection draws.

This clone was observed a handful of times. The antigen remains unidentified. This CDR3 has 16 amino acids. CDR1 and CDR2 (germline): TSWWSYY, QGS. The ends lost 0 bases at V and 7 bases at J; junction bases unmatched: 11. Study observations and caveats: Malian donors came from one small rural village, predominantly one ethnic group.

Both TRG and TRD chains were sequenced from each sorted sample. TCRdb re-processed the multiplex PCR reads via CATT. The sample includes around 82,000 delta-chain clones, around 1.4% of them seen just once. Bulk repertoires came from Vgamma9/Vdelta2+ or Vdelta2-negative gammadelta T cells flow-sorted from PBMC. The TCR comes from a pool of human donors (malaria-infected and uninfected, not separated). This chain joins TRDV1 and TRDJ1, with 7 bases identical to TRDD2. TCRdb carries no J gene annotation; the J gene was assigned here by matching the DNA with germline. Material: gamma-delta T cells from blood. CDR3 residues: CALGELSYGQGFKLIF. As DNA, the CDR3 is TGTGCTCTTGGGGAACTTTCCTACGGGCAGGGGTTTAAACTCATCTTT.